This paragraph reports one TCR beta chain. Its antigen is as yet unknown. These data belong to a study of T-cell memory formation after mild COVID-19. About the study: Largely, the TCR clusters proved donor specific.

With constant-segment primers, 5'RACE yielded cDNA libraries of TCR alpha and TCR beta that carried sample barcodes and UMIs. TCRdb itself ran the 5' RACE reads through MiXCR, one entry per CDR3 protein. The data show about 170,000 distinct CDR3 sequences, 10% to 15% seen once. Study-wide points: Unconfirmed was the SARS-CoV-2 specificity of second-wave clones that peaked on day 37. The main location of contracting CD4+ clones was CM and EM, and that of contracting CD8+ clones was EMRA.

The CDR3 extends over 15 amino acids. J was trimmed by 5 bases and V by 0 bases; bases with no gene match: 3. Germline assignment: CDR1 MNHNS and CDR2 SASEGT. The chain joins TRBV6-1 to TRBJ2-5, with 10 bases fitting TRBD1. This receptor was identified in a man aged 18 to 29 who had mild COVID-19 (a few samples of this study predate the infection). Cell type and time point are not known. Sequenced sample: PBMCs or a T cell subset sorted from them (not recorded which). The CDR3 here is CASSEATGGSETQYF. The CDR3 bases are TGTGCCAGCAGTGAAGCGACAGGGGGCTCGGAGACCCAGTACTTC.